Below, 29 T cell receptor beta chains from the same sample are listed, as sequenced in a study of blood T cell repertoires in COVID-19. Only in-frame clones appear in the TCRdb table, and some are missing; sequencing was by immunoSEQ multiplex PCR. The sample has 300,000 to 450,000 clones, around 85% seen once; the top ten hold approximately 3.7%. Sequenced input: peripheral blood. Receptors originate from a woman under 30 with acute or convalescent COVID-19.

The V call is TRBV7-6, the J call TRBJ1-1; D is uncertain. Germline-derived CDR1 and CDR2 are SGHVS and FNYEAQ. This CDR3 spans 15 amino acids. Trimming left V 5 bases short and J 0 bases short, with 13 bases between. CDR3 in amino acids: CASSPRAVVNTEAFF. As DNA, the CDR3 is TGTGCCAGCAGCCCCCGAGCGGTCGTGAACACTGAAGCTTTCTTT.

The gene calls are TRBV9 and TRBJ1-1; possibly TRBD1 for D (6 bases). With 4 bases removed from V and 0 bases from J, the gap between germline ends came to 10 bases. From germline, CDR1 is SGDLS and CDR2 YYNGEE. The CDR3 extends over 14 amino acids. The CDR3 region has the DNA TGTGCCAGCAGCCCTACAGGGTTGAACACTGAAGCTTTCTTT. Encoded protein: CASSPTGLNTEAFF.

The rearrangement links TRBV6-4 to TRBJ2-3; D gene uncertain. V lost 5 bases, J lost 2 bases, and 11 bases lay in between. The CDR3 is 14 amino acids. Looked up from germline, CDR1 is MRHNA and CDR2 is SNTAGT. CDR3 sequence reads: CASSLGQDTDTQYF. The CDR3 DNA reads TGTGCCAGCAGTCTTGGGCAGGACACAGATACGCAGTATTTT.

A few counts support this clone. CDR3 DNA sequence: TGTGCCACCAGCAGGGACGGACAGCCCAACTATGGCTACACCTTC. Encoded protein: CATSRDGQPNYGYTF. The chain recombines TRBV15 with TRBJ1-2; a possible D gene is TRBD1 (6 bases). Germline CDR1 reads LNHNV; CDR2 reads YYDKDF (reference sequence). V lost 3 bases and J 2 bases, leaving 13 bases between the germline ends. This CDR3 is built from 15 residues.

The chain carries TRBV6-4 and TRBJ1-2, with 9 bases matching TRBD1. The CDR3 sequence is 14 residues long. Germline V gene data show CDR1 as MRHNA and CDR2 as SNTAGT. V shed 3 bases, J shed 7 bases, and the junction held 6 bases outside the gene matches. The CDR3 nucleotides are TGTGCCAGCAGTGAGGGACAGGGAAGGGGTGGCTACACCTTC. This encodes CASSEGQGRGGYTF.

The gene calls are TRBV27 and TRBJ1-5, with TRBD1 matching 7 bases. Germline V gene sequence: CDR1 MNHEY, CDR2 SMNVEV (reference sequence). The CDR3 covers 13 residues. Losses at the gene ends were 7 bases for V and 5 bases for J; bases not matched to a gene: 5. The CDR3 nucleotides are TGTGCCAGCAAGGGGACAGACTATCAGCCCCAGCATTTT. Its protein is CASKGTDYQPQHF.

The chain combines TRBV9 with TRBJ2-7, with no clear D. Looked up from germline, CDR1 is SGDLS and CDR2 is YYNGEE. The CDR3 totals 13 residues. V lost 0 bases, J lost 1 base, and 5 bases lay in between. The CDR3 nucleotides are TGTGCCAGCAGCGTAGCCCCATCCTACGAGCAGTACTTC. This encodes CASSVAPSYEQYF.

CDR3 residues: CASTRGGQTYEQYF. As DNA, the CDR3 is TGTGCCAGCACCCGAGGCGGGCAGACCTACGAGCAGTACTTC. The V gene is TRBV21-1, the J gene TRBJ2-7; the table names TRBD2, a call not compared with the DNA. TRBV21-1 is a listed pseudogene. The CDR3 consists of 14 residues.

The chain's CDR3 is CASSPMGLARNEQYF. The CDR3 nucleotides are TGTGCCAGCAGCCCGATGGGACTAGCTCGGAACGAGCAGTACTTC. The chain couples TRBV7-3 to TRBJ2-7; 9 bases are a match to TRBD2. After removal of 5 bases from V and 5 bases from J, the junction contained 10 bases not matched to a gene. The V gene's germline CDR1 is SGHTA and CDR2 FQGTGA. The CDR3 loop spans 15 amino acids.

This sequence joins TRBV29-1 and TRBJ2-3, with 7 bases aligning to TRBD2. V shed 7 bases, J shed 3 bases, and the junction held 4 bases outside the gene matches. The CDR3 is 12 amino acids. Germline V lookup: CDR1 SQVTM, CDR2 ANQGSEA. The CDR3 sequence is CSGREGTDTQYF. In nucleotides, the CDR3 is TGCAGCGGGAGGGAGGGAACAGATACGCAGTATTTT.

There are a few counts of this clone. The CDR3 protein is CASSPFPQGANGYTF. In DNA form, the CDR3 reads TGTGCCAGCAGCCCCTTTCCACAGGGAGCGAATGGCTACACCTTC. The genes are TRBV3-1 (or the pseudogene TRBV3-2) and TRBJ1-2; weak D call: TRBD1 (6 bases). Trimming shortened V by 4 bases and J by 6 bases, and 18 bases separated the two germline ends. The CDR3 length is 15 residues. Germline lookup yields CDR1 LGHDT and CDR2 YNNKEL (reference sequence).

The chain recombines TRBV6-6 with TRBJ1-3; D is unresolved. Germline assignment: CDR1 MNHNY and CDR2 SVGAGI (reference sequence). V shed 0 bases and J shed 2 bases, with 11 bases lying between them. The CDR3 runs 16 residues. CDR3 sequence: CASSYSSGSAGNTIYF. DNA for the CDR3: TGTGCCAGCAGTTACTCGTCTGGCAGCGCTGGAAACACCATATATTTT.

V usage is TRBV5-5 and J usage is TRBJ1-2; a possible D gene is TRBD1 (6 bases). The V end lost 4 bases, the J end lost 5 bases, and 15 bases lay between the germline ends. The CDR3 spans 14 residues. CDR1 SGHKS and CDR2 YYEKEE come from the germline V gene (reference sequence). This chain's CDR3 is CASSTPQGGYGYTF. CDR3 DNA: TGTGCCAGCAGCACCCCACAGGGAGGGTATGGCTACACCTTC.

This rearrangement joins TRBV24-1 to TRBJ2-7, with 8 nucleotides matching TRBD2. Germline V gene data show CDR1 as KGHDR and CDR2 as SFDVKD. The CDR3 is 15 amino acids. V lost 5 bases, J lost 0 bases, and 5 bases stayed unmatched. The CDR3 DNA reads TGTGCCACCAGTGTTTGGGCGGGGGGCTCCTACGAGCAGTACTTC. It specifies CATSVWAGGSYEQYF.

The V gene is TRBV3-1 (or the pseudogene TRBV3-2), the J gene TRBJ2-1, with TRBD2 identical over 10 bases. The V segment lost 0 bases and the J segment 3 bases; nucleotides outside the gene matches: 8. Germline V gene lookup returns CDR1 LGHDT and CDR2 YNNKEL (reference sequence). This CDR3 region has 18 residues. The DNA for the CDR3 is TGTGCCAGCAGCCAAGACGTCGGTGTAGCGGGAGGCTACAATGAGCAGTTCTTC. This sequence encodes CASSQDVGVAGGYNEQFF.

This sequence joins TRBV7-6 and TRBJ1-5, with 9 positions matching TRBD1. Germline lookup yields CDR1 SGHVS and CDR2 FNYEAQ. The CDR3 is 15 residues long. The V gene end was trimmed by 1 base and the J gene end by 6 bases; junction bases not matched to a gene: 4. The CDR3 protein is CASSLGQGEAQPQHF. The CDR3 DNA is TGTGCCAGCAGCTTAGGACAGGGGGAGGCTCAGCCCCAGCATTTT.

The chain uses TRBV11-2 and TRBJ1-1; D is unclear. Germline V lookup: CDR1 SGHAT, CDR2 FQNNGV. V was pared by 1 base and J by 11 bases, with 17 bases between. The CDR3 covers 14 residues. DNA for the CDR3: TGTGCCAGCAGCTTAGTAGGTCCGCGTCCGCGGGCTTTCTTT. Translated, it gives CASSLVGPRPRAFF.

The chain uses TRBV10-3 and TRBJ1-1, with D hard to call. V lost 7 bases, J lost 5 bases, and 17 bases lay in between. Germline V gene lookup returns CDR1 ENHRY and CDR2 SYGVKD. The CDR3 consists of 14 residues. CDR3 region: CAITKEGVRTEAFF. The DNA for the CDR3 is TGTGCCATCACTAAGGAGGGAGTGAGAACTGAAGCTTTCTTT.

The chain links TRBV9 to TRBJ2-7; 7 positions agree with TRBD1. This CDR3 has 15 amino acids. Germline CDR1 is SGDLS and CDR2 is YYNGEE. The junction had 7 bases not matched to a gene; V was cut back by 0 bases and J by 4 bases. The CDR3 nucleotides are TGTGCCAGCAGCGTAGGACAGGGACCACAGTACGAGCAGTACTTC. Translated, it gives CASSVGQGPQYEQYF. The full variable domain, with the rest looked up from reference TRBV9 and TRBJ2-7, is DSGVTQTPKHLITATGQRVTLRCSPRSGDLSVYWYQQSLDQGLQFLIQYYNGEERAKGNILERFSAQQFPDLHSELNLSSLELGDSALYFCASSVGQGPQYEQYFGPGTRLTVT.

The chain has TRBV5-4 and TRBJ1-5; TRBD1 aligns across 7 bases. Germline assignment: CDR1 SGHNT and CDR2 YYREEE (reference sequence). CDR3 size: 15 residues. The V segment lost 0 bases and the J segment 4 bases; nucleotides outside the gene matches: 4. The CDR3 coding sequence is TGTGCCAGCAGCTTGGGCAGGGGGACGAATCAGCCCCAGCATTTT. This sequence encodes CASSLGRGTNQPQHF.

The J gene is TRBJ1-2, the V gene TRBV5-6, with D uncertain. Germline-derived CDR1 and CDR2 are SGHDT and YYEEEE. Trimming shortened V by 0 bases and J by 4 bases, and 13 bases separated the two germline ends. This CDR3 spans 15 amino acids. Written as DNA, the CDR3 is TGTGCCAGCAGCTTGGCCGGAGGAGGCGGCTATGGCTACACCTTC. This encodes CASSLAGGGGYGYTF.

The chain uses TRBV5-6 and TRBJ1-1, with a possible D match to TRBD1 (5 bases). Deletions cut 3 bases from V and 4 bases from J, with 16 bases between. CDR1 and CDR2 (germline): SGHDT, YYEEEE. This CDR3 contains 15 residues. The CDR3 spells CASSSGLGGATEAFF. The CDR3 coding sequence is TGTGCCAGCAGCTCGGGACTCGGAGGGGCCACTGAAGCTTTCTTT.

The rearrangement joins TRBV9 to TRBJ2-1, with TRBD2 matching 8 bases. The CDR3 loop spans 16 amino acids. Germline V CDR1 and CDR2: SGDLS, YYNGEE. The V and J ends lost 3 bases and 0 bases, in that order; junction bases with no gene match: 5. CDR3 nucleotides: TGTGCCAGCAGCGGCCCCGGGACTAGCTCCTACAATGAGCAGTTCTTC. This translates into CASSGPGTSSYNEQFF.

CDR3 sequence reads: CASSSSPRGYTF. For the CDR3, the DNA is TGTGCCAGCAGCTCGAGTCCCCGGGGCTACACCTTC. The rearrangement uses TRBV5-6 and TRBJ1-2; D is undetermined. This CDR3 is 12 amino acids long. The ends were cut back, 3 bases at V and 8 bases at J, with 11 bases in the middle. From germline, CDR1 is SGHDT and CDR2 YYEEEE.

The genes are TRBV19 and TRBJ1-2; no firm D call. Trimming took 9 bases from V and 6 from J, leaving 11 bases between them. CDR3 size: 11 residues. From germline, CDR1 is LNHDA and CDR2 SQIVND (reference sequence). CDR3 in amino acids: CASVWGDGYTF. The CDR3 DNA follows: TGTGCCAGCGTTTGGGGAGATGGCTACACCTTC.

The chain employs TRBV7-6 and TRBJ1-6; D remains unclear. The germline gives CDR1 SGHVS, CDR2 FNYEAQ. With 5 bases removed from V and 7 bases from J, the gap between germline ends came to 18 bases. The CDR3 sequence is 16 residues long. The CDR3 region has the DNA TGTGCCAGCAGCCCGATCTTAGGTGGAGGGAATTCACCCCTCCACTTT. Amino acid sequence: CASSPILGGGNSPLHF.

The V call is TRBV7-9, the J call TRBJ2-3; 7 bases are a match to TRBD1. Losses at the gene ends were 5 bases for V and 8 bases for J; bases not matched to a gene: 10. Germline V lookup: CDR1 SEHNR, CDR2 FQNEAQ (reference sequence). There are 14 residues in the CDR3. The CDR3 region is CASSVGLGGSTQYF. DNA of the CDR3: TGTGCCAGCAGCGTGGGCTTAGGGGGCAGTACGCAGTATTTT.

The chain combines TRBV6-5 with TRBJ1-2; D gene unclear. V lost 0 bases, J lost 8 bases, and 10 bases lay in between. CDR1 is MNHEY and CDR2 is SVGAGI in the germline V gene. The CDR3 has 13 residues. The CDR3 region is CASSYSTLGGYTF. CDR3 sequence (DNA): TGTGCCAGCAGTTACTCGACCCTGGGCGGCTACACCTTC.

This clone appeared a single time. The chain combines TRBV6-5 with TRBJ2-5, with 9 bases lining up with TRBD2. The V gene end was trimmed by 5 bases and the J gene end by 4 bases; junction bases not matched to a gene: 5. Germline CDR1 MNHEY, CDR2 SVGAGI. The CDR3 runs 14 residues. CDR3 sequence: CASSRGLAGETQYF. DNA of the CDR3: TGTGCCAGCAGTCGGGGACTAGCTGGAGAGACCCAGTACTTC.